The clone carrying this TCR beta chain has ten or more counts. The antigen remains undetermined. These data originate in a study of blood T cells in healthy people across ages. Alongside a J-beta primer mix, a sample-barcoded 5' primer served in a second PCR lasting about 7 to 11 cycles. Via MiXCR, TCRdb re-called the 5' RACE reads, giving one row per CDR3 protein. This sample has some 890,000 distinct CDR3 sequences; just under 30% occur once, and the top ten carry roughly 10%. Study-wide results and caveats: TCR beta diversity, measured per million T cells, fell in a roughly linear way with age. Long-lived donors carried more naive CD4+ cells and greater diversity than aged donors.

This same sample was also taken into another study, of T cells of mothers and their children. Per that study: The donor cohort consisted of a few healthy Caucasian mothers and their six children. Related mother-child pairs showed slightly higher but non-significant overlap than unrelated pairs.

The source is a woman in her 40s in good health. The source material was blood.

The CDR3 sequence is CSVEHSSRDFWQFF. In DNA form, the CDR3 reads TGCAGCGTTGAGCACAGCAGCCGGGACTTCTGGCAGTTCTTC. The genes are TRBV29-1 and TRBJ2-1, with D maybe TRBD2 (6 bases). Trimming cost V 3 bases and J 12 bases, with 21 bases left between them. Germline V CDR1 and CDR2: SQVTM, ANQGSEA. The CDR3 is made up of 14 amino acids.